This T cell receptor beta chain stems from a study of cytomegalovirus exposure and HLA in healthy donors. Both 60 Vbeta primers and 13 Jbeta primers went into the PCR. Only in-frame clones appear in the TCRdb table, and some are missing; sequencing was by immunoSEQ multiplex PCR. The sample lists under 130,000 clones, 83% seen once, with 5% to 6.5% in the top ten. The CDR3 is 18 amino acids. The germline CDR1 and CDR2 sequences are MDHEN and SYDVKM. Trimming took 2 bases from V and 5 from J, leaving 24 bases between them. The TCR originated in a man aged 18 to 35 in good health and CMV-seronegative. The sequenced sample was PBMCs. The chain employs TRBV28 and TRBJ1-2; possible D gene TRBD1, 5 bases. Here the CDR3 DNA reads TGTGCCAGCAGTTTAGCGCGTCTATGGCAGGGCGGGGATTATGGCTACACCTTC. Protein product: CASSLARLWQGGDYGYTF.